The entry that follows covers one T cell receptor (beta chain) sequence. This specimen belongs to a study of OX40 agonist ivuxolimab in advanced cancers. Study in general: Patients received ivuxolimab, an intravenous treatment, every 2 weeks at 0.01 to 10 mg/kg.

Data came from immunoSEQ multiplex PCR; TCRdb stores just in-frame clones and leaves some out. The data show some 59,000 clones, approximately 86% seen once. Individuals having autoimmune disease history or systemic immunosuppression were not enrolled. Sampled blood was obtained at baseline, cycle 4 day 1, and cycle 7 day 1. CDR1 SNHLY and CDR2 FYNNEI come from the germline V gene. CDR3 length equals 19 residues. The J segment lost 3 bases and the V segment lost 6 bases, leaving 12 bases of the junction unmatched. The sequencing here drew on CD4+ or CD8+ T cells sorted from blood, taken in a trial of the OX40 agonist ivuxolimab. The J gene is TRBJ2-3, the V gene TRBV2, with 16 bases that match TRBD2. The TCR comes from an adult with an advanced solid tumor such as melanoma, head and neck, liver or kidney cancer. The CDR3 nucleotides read TGTGCCAGCAGGAATTCCGGGACTAGCGGGAGGGCCGCGACAGATACGCAGTATTTT. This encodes CASRNSGTSGRAATDTQYF.